Below, 22 T cell receptor beta chains from the same sample are listed, as sequenced in a study of shared clonotypes between healthy human individuals. Here immunoSEQ multiplex PCR was the method, and the copy in TCRdb shows in-frame clones only, minus some. This table has about 600,000 clones, around 97% appearing once. The sample consisted of naive CD4+ T cells sorted from blood. Subset described: CD45RA+ positively selected. These TCRs come from a woman in her 30s in good health.

The V call is TRBV5-4, the J call TRBJ1-3, with D maybe TRBD1 (5 bases). The V gene's germline CDR1 is SGHNT and CDR2 YYREEE (reference sequence). V was clipped by 0 bases and J by 4 bases, with 11 bases between them. The CDR3 length is 15 residues. The CDR3: CASSLGQGRGNTIYF. The CDR3 DNA reads as TGTGCCAGCAGCTTGGGGCAGGGTAGGGGAAACACCATATATTTT.

The DNA of the CDR3 is TGTGCCAGCAGTTCGGGCTCGCGAGAGACCCAGTACTTC. It codes for CASSSGSRETQYF. The gene calls are TRBV6-5 and TRBJ2-5; the D is unclear. The CDR3 sequence is 13 residues long. V was trimmed by 4 bases and J by 4 bases, leaving 10 bases between them. CDR1 is MNHEY, CDR2 SVGAGI, per germline.

This clone showed up just once. DNA for the CDR3: TGTGCCAGCAGTTTTTCGCTTAACTCCTACGAGCAGTACTTC. It codes for CASSFSLNSYEQYF. The chain recombines TRBV28 with TRBJ2-7; no reliable D call. The CDR3 is 14 residues long. Germline values: CDR1 MDHEN, CDR2 SYDVKM. Deletions cut 3 bases from V and 0 bases from J, with 9 bases between.

The V and J genes are TRBV5-1 and TRBJ2-2, with D perhaps given as TRBD1 or TRBD2 (5 bases each). Germline loops: CDR1 SGHRS, CDR2 YFSETQ. V was cut by 4 bases and J by 5 bases, with 21 bases left in between. CDR3 length equals 17 residues. CDR3 sequence reads: CASSAPGRPEVTGELFF. The CDR3 DNA reads as TGCGCCAGCAGCGCCCCGGGACGCCCAGAGGTTACCGGGGAGCTGTTTTTT.

The V and J genes are TRBV10-2 and TRBJ2-7, with 9 positions matching TRBD2. Germline V gives CDR1 WSHSY, CDR2 SAAADI. The CDR3 has 14 residues. With V trimmed by 6 bases and J by 9 bases, 12 bases remained unmatched. Here the CDR3 reads CASRTGVAGDGQYF. The CDR3 DNA reads as TGCGCCAGCAGAACCGGGGTAGCGGGGGACGGGCAGTACTTC.

V and J are TRBV10-2 and TRBJ2-2; D remains unclear. The V and J ends lost 3 bases and 1 base respectively, with 9 bases between them. The germline CDR1 and CDR2 sequences are WSHSY and SAAADI. This CDR3 contains 15 residues. Here the CDR3 reads CASSEGRQNTGELFF. CDR3 bases: TGCGCCAGCAGTGAAGGGCGGCAGAACACCGGGGAGCTGTTTTTT.

The chain carries TRBV11-2 and TRBJ2-1; TRBD2 agrees at 13 bases. This CDR3 is 16 amino acids long. Germline trimming cut 5 bases from V and 7 bases from J; bases unmatched to any gene: 8. The germline V gene has CDR1 SGHAT and CDR2 FQNNGV. The CDR3 region is CASSGPGLAGENEQFF. CDR3 coding DNA: TGTGCCAGCAGCGGACCTGGACTAGCGGGAGAAAATGAGCAGTTCTTC.

The CDR3 sequence is CASSPPGQGDFDQPQHF. The CDR3 DNA is TGTGCCAGCAGTCCTCCTGGACAGGGGGACTTCGATCAGCCCCAGCATTTT. The chain employs TRBV28 and TRBJ1-5, with 10 nucleotides matching TRBD1. From germline, CDR1 is MDHEN and CDR2 SYDVKM. Germline trimming cut 5 bases from V and 5 bases from J; bases unmatched to any gene: 12. The CDR3 runs 17 residues.

J is TRBJ1-5 and V is TRBV6-6; TRBD1 aligns across 9 bases. The CDR3 runs to 13 residues. V lost 9 bases to trimming and J lost 4 bases; unmatched junction nucleotides: 4. Germline V gene sequence: CDR1 MNHNY, CDR2 SVGAGI (reference sequence). DNA for the CDR3: TGTGCCAGTACAGGGGGCTTTAATCAGCCCCAGCATTTT. This translates into CASTGGFNQPQHF.

The chain employs TRBV28 and TRBJ2-7; D is ambiguous. Trimming took off 4 bases at V and 3 bases at J, with 16 bases between the two ends. CDR3 length: 15 residues. The germline V gene has CDR1 MDHEN and CDR2 SYDVKM. Here the CDR3 DNA reads TGTGCCAGCAGTTCCCACTATGCGGAAGACTACGAGCAGTACTTC. It specifies CASSSHYAEDYEQYF.

The rearrangement uses TRBV27 and TRBJ2-6; weak D call: TRBD1 (6 bases). CDR3 length: 16 amino acids. Trimming removed 2 bases from V and 4 bases from J, with 12 bases in between. Germline V CDR1 and CDR2: MNHEY, SMNVEV (reference sequence). The CDR3 DNA is TGTGCCAGCAGTTTAATATGGGGGCCCGGGGCCAACGTCCTGACTTTC. Protein sequence: CASSLIWGPGANVLTF. Using reference TRBV27 and TRBJ2-6 for the parts outside the CDR3, the full variable domain is EAQVTQNPRYLITVTGKKLTVTCSQNMNHEYMSWYRQDPGLGLRQIYYSMNVEVTDKGDVPEGYKVSRKEKRNFPLILESPSPNQTSLYFCASSLIWGPGANVLTFGAGSRLTVL.

This rearrangement joins TRBV11-2 to TRBJ2-7; 9 positions match TRBD2. From germline, CDR1 is SGHAT and CDR2 FQNNGV. This CDR3 comprises 15 residues. V lost 4 bases, J lost 1 base, and 5 bases stayed unmatched. The CDR3 is CASSWVAGASYEQYF. In DNA, the CDR3 is TGTGCCAGCAGCTGGGTAGCGGGAGCGTCCTACGAGCAGTACTTC.

This clone has only one observation. The rearrangement links TRBV28 to TRBJ2-7; the match to TRBD2 covers 7 bases. Losses at the gene ends were 5 bases for V and 6 bases for J; bases not matched to a gene: 7. This CDR3 comprises 13 residues. The germline gives CDR1 MDHEN, CDR2 SYDVKM. CDR3 residues: CASSRRDYREQYF. The CDR3 DNA follows: TGTGCCAGCAGTCGCCGGGACTACCGCGAGCAGTACTTC.

The rearrangement uses TRBV10-3 and TRBJ2-3; no definite D call. V lost 0 bases and J 1 base, leaving 5 bases between the germline ends. This CDR3 is 14 amino acids long. CDR1 is ENHRY and CDR2 is SYGVKD in the germline V gene. The DNA of the CDR3 is TGTGCCATCAGTGAGTCGGCAGGCACAGATACGCAGTATTTT. Translated: CAISESAGTDTQYF.

V gene TRBV28 combines with J gene TRBJ1-1, with 12 bases fitting TRBD1. Germline lookup yields CDR1 MDHEN and CDR2 SYDVKM. The V gene end was trimmed by 5 bases and the J gene end by 5 bases; junction bases not matched to a gene: 6. This CDR3 has 15 residues. The CDR3 spells CASSPRDRGLTEAFF. The DNA of the CDR3 is TGTGCCAGCAGTCCACGGGACAGGGGGCTGACTGAAGCTTTCTTT.

The J gene is TRBJ2-5, the V gene TRBV5-6; D not resolved. The length of the CDR3 is 14 residues. Trimming shortened V by 2 bases and J by 1 base, and 9 bases separated the two germline ends. Germline V gene sequence: CDR1 SGHDT, CDR2 YYEEEE. CDR3 DNA sequence: TGTGCCAGCAGCTTCGGTCCCCCCCAAGAGACCCAGTACTTC. It encodes CASSFGPPQETQYF.

The chain recombines TRBV5-4 with TRBJ2-5; 8 bases map to TRBD1. The CDR3 contains 13 residues. V lost 6 bases and J lost 2; bases outside the gene matches: 3. The germline CDR1 and CDR2 sequences are SGHNT and YYREEE (reference sequence). The CDR3 region is CASTTGGQETQYF. CDR3 in DNA: TGTGCCAGCACCACAGGGGGGCAAGAGACCCAGTACTTC.

This chain links TRBV28 with TRBJ1-3; D unresolved. The CDR3 is 12 residues long. Per the germline V gene, CDR1 is MDHEN and CDR2 is SYDVKM. V was cut by 7 bases and J by 3 bases, with 7 bases left in between. The CDR3 bases are TGTGCCAGCAAAGCAAGTGGAAACACCATATATTTT. It specifies CASKASGNTIYF.

V usage is TRBV15 and J usage is TRBJ1-1; no clear D gene. Germline CDR1 is LNHNV and CDR2 is YYDKDF (reference sequence). Trimming pared 4 bases from V and 0 bases from J, leaving 12 bases between. The CDR3 sequence is 15 residues long. CDR3 DNA sequence: TGTGCCACCAGCACGCCTCTGAACATGAACACTGAAGCTTTCTTT. It yields the protein CATSTPLNMNTEAFF.

The rearrangement uses TRBV27 and TRBJ1-2; 12 bases line up with TRBD1. Unmatched junction bases numbered 6, after V lost 4 bases and J lost 6 bases. Germline V CDR1 and CDR2: MNHEY, SMNVEV (reference sequence). The CDR3 has 15 amino acids. The CDR3 DNA follows: TGTGCCAGCAGTTCGGGACAGGGGGCGATCGATGGCTACACCTTC. Its protein is CASSSGQGAIDGYTF.

CDR3 residues: CASSLDRTSGSNEQFF. For the CDR3, the DNA is TGCGCCAGCAGCTTGGATCGGACTAGCGGAAGCAATGAGCAGTTCTTC. The V and J genes are TRBV5-1 and TRBJ2-1, with 10 positions matching TRBD2. The CDR3 runs to 16 residues. With V trimmed by 0 bases and J by 6 bases, 6 bases remained unmatched. CDR1 and CDR2 from the germline V gene are SGHRS and YFSETQ.

CDR3 sequence (DNA): TGTGCCAGCTCACCATTAAGGGAAGGACAGCCCCAGCATTTT. Translating it yields CASSPLREGQPQHF. The V and J genes are TRBV18 and TRBJ1-5; D is uncertain. CDR1 and CDR2 from the germline V gene are KGHSH and LQKENI. The ends were cut back, 2 bases at V and 7 bases at J, with 12 bases in the middle. This CDR3 is built from 14 residues.